The entry that follows covers one T cell receptor (beta chain) sequence. The antigen is undetermined. CDR3 length: 16 amino acids. CDR1 SGHTA and CDR2 FQGNSA come from the germline V gene. J lost 8 bases, V lost 2 bases, and 9 bases had no gene match. These data come from a study of T cells after yellow fever vaccination. Study-wide results and caveats: Although most clonotypes did not, a small share appeared in both CD4 and CD8 compartments. Weaker, the secondary response had a peak occurring faster, on day 5 versus 15.

TCRdb passed the 5' RACE reads through MiXCR, listing each CDR3 protein once. The sample comprises just under 600,000 distinct CDR3 sequences, approximately 13% of which are singletons, and around 15% rests with the top ten. J is TRBJ2-1 and V is TRBV7-2, with 10 bases aligning to TRBD2. Sequenced here: PBMCs, sampled on the day of the yellow fever booster vaccination. The receptor was derived from a man aged 25-40 years who received the YFV17D yellow fever vaccine. CDR3 sequence (DNA): TGTGCCAGCAGCTTAAACGGACTAGCGGTTATCGATGAGCAGTTCTTC. It codes for CASSLNGLAVIDEQFF.